These 23 T cell receptor beta chains came from one sample sequenced in a study of graft-versus-host responses after intestinal transplantation. Profiled with immunoSEQ multiplex PCR; TCRdb holds only in-frame clones, not every one. The sample lists about 48,000 clones; approximately 91% were seen once. No cognate antigen is known for these TCRs. Sequencing used unstimulated CD4+ T cells sorted from spleen or lymph node cells, obtained before transplant. The receptors shown here come from a human donor who was the organ donor for an intestinal transplant.

Notes on this clone: One end of the junction does not line up with germline, which may come from a read error. This sequence joins TRBV27 and TRBJ1-2; no definite D call. The CDR3 consists of 16 residues. CDR1 MNHEY and CDR2 SMNVEV come from the germline V gene (reference sequence). The DNA for the CDR3 is TGTGCCAGCAGTTTGGGCAGTCCGGATCTTAACTGTGGCTACACCTTC. Protein: CASSLGSPDLNCGYTF.

This chain connects TRBV10-3 to TRBJ2-1, with TRBD1 identical over 7 bases. V lost 7 bases to trimming and J lost 5 bases; unmatched junction nucleotides: 17. The V gene's germline CDR1 is ENHRY and CDR2 SYGVKD. The CDR3 has 17 amino acids. CDR3: CAITPQTPRQGHNEQFF. DNA for the CDR3: TGTGCCATCACACCCCAAACCCCCCGACAGGGTCACAATGAGCAGTTCTTC.

The chain links TRBV5-6 to TRBJ1-1; the D is unclear. CDR1 and CDR2 from the germline V gene are SGHDT and YYEEEE. This CDR3 spans 14 amino acids. V was trimmed by 0 bases and J by 0 bases, leaving 6 bases between them. CDR3 loop: CASSLVVLNTEAFF. Written as DNA, the CDR3 is TGTGCCAGCAGCTTGGTGGTGTTGAACACTGAAGCTTTCTTT.

A few counts support this clone. The chain combines TRBV7-8 with TRBJ2-1, with TRBD1 identical over 7 bases. Germline V gene lookup returns CDR1 SGHVS and CDR2 FQNEAQ. Trimming cost V 3 bases and J 5 bases; bases outside gene matches: 1. This CDR3 contains 13 residues. The CDR3 sequence is CASSLTGNNEQFF. CDR3 DNA sequence: TGTGCCAGCAGCTTGACAGGGAACAATGAGCAGTTCTTC. Complete variable domain (other parts from reference TRBV7-8 and TRBJ2-1): GAGVSQSPRYKVAKRGQDVALRCDPISGHVSLFWYQQALGQGPEFLTYFQNEAQLDKSGLPSDRFFAERPEGSVSTLKIQRTQQEDSAVYLCASSLTGNNEQFFGPGTRLTVL.

The rearrangement links TRBV7-2 to TRBJ2-5, with D unclear. The assigned J gene may be wrong: the sequence end matches TRBJ2-7 better. CDR3 length: 14 amino acids. From germline, CDR1 is SGHTA and CDR2 FQGNSA. The CDR3 DNA sequence: TGTGCCAGCAGCTTAGTTCACAGCCTCTACGAGCAGTACTTC. Its translation: CASSLVHSLYEQYF.

This rearrangement joins TRBV18 to TRBJ2-7, with 11 bases lining up with TRBD2. The CDR3 is made up of 16 amino acids. CDR1 KGHSH and CDR2 LQKENI come from the germline V gene. The J segment lost 1 base and the V segment lost 2 bases, leaving 4 bases of the junction unmatched. CDR3 nucleotide sequence: TGTGCCAGCTCACCAGAGCTAGCGGGAGGTTCCTACGAGCAGTACTTC. Its protein is CASSPELAGGSYEQYF.

This chain joins TRBV30 and TRBJ1-5; 8 bases map to TRBD1. Trimming took 7 bases from V and 1 from J; bases not matched to a gene: 3. Germline V lookup: CDR1 GTSNPN, CDR2 SVGIG (reference sequence). This CDR3 region has 13 residues. The CDR3 is CASGQGSNQPQHF. The CDR3 DNA reads as TGTGCCTCAGGACAGGGAAGCAATCAGCCCCAGCATTTT.

This clone showed up just once. The chain joins TRBV2 to TRBJ2-2, with a weak D call TRBD2 (6 bases). CDR1 is SNHLY and CDR2 is FYNNEI in the germline V gene. CDR3 length equals 13 residues. The V end was cut by 3 bases, the J end by 5 bases, with 7 bases between. The CDR3 DNA reads as TGTGCCAGCAGTGATGGACTAACCGGGGAGCTGTTTTTT. Amino acids: CASSDGLTGELFF. The full variable domain, rest sourced from reference TRBV2 and TRBJ2-2, is EPEVTQTPSHQVTQMGQEVILRCVPISNHLYFYWYRQILGQKVEFLVSFYNNEISEKSEIFDDQFSVERPDGSNFTLKIRSTKLEDSAMYFCASSDGLTGELFFGEGSRLTVL.

V is TRBV6-5 and J is TRBJ1-1; 7 bases map to TRBD1. V trimming: 4 bases; J trimming: 5 bases; junction bases outside the gene matches: 7. Germline V CDR1 and CDR2: MNHEY, SVGAGI. This CDR3 has 14 residues. The CDR3 bases are TGTGCCAGCAGTTTAGGACAGGCGAGGACTGAAGCTTTCTTT. This gives the protein CASSLGQARTEAFF.

CDR3 sequence reads: CASSRAPRREKLFF. In nucleotides, the CDR3 is TGTGCCAGCAGCCGGGCCCCTCGGCGTGAAAAACTGTTTTTT. The chain carries TRBV7-2 and TRBJ1-4; no firm D call. V lost 5 bases, J lost 7 bases, and 14 bases lay in between. Germline V gene data show CDR1 as SGHTA and CDR2 as FQGNSA. This CDR3 spans 14 amino acids.

This chain links TRBV28 with TRBJ1-5, with D unclear. Between the trimmed V and J ends, which lost 4 bases and 0 bases, there was a span of 1 base. This CDR3 contains 12 residues. Germline V gene data show CDR1 as MDHEN and CDR2 as SYDVKM. In nucleotides, the CDR3 is TGTGCCAGCAGTTATAGCAATCAGCCCCAGCATTTT. Its translation is CASSYSNQPQHF.

The chain has TRBV4-3 and TRBJ2-7; D assignment may be TRBD1 or TRBD2 (5 bases each). This CDR3 comprises 18 residues. Germline values: CDR1 LGHNA, CDR2 YSLEER. Trimming shortened V by 3 bases and J by 0 bases, and 21 bases separated the two germline ends. CDR3 DNA sequence: TGCGCCAGCAGCCAGGCTCTCATGACAGTCGGGACCTCCTACGAGCAGTACTTC. Protein sequence: CASSQALMTVGTSYEQYF.

V and J are TRBV9 and TRBJ2-3, with 8 bases that match TRBD2. CDR3 size: 16 residues. J was trimmed by 1 base and V by 4 bases; bases with no gene match: 8. CDR1 SGDLS and CDR2 YYNGEE come from the germline V gene. This CDR3 reads CASSTSSTSGTDTQYF. The DNA for the CDR3 is TGTGCCAGCAGCACAAGCTCGACTAGCGGCACAGATACGCAGTATTTT.

The chain couples TRBV19 to TRBJ2-5; perhaps TRBD1 as D (6 bases). CDR1 is LNHDA, CDR2 SQIVND, per germline (reference sequence). The CDR3 spans 13 residues. V was shortened by 3 bases and J by 5 bases, with 10 bases between the two germline ends. The CDR3 DNA follows: TGTGCCAGTAGTATGGGTAGGGGGGAGACCCAGTACTTC. Protein product: CASSMGRGETQYF.

The CDR3 is CSAGGDQPQHF. The CDR3 DNA follows: TGCAGTGCTGGGGGAGATCAGCCCCAGCATTTT. This chain connects TRBV20-1 to TRBJ1-5; TRBD1 might be the D (5 bases). This CDR3 spans 11 amino acids. Germline V CDR1 and CDR2: DFQATT, SNEGSKA (reference sequence). V was trimmed by 5 bases and J by 5 bases, leaving 7 bases between them.

The chain employs TRBV7-3 and TRBJ2-2; 9 bases match TRBD1. The germline gives CDR1 SGHTA, CDR2 FQGTGA. The CDR3 has 17 amino acids. V lost 1 base to trimming and J lost 4 bases; unmatched junction nucleotides: 7. CDR3 protein: CASSLRRDRVPTGELFF. The CDR3 nucleotides read TGTGCCAGCAGCTTAAGGCGGGACAGGGTTCCCACCGGGGAGCTGTTTTTT.

This clone turned up a few times. J is TRBJ2-6 and V is TRBV5-4; 7 bases align to TRBD1. The CDR3 covers 16 residues. V dropped 4 bases and J dropped 0; count of bases not matched to a gene: 4. Germline-derived CDR1 and CDR2 are SGHNT and YYREEE (reference sequence). DNA of the CDR3: TGTGCCAGCAGCCTGGACAGGACCTCTGGGGCCAACGTCCTGACTTTC. Its translation: CASSLDRTSGANVLTF.

This chain joins TRBV30 and TRBJ2-1; D ambiguous. From germline, CDR1 is GTSNPN and CDR2 SVGIG (reference sequence). V was pared by 0 bases and J by 9 bases, with 9 bases between. This CDR3 contains 12 residues. The CDR3 region has the DNA TGTGCCTGGAGTGTCCGGGCAGGTGAGCAGTTCTTC. Amino acids: CAWSVRAGEQFF. The complete variable domain, with remaining parts taken from reference TRBV30 and TRBJ2-1, reads SQTIHQWPATLVQPVGSPLSLECTVEGTSNPNLYWYRQAAGRGLQLLFYSVGIGQISSEVPQNLSASRPQDRQFILSSKKLLLSDSGFYLCAWSVRAGEQFFGPGTRLTVL.

This chain joins TRBV23-1 and TRBJ2-2; 8 bases fit TRBD1. TRBV23-1 is placed among ORFs of uncertain function. Trimming cost V 3 bases and J 0 bases; bases outside gene matches: 6. This CDR3 comprises 17 residues. The CDR3 loop reads CASSHRRQGTNTGELFF. For the CDR3, the DNA is TGCGCCAGCAGTCACCGCCGACAGGGGACGAACACCGGGGAGCTGTTTTTT.

The J gene is TRBJ1-5, the V gene TRBV28, with 9 positions matching TRBD1. Germline V gene lookup returns CDR1 MDHEN and CDR2 SYDVKM. CDR3 length: 19 residues. Trimming at V came to 6 bases and at J to 2 bases, leaving 17 bases not matched to a gene. CDR3 sequence: CASSRMLGQGIGGNQPQHF. The CDR3 coding sequence is TGTGCCAGCAGCCGTATGCTCGGACAGGGGATTGGGGGCAATCAGCCCCAGCATTTT.

The chain uses TRBV5-6 and TRBJ1-6, with 7 bases aligning to TRBD1. J was trimmed by 10 bases and V by 2 bases; bases with no gene match: 9. Germline loops: CDR1 SGHDT, CDR2 YYEEEE. CDR3 length equals 15 residues. CDR3 nucleotides: TGTGCCAGCAGCTTTTGGACAGGAGGAGGATCACCCCTCCACTTT. Translating gives CASSFWTGGGSPLHF.

Concerning this clone: A junction boundary mismatches the germline segment, possibly from a read error. The rearrangement joins TRBV7-2 to TRBJ1-4; D gene ambiguous. CDR3 length: 13 amino acids. Germline loops: CDR1 SGHTA, CDR2 FQGNSA. CDR3 amino acids: CASGFSYNEKLFF. In nucleotides, the CDR3 is TGTGCCAGCGGCTTTTCCTATAATGAAAAACTGTTTTTT.

The chain links TRBV28 to TRBJ2-5, with D unclear. V dropped 3 bases and J dropped 5 bases, with 13 bases sitting between them. Germline CDR1 is MDHEN and CDR2 is SYDVKM. CDR3 length: 14 residues. The CDR3 sequence is CASSFETLTETQYF. The CDR3 DNA is TGTGCCAGCAGTTTTGAGACCCTCACGGAGACCCAGTACTTC.